The text below deals with one T cell receptor (beta chain). Its antigen is unidentified. The source of the sample is a study of cytomegalovirus exposure and HLA in healthy donors. Study context: Earlier results showed 117 million unique TCR beta sequences derived from approximately 180 million T cells.

The PCR had 60 Vbeta and 13 Jbeta primers. The method was immunoSEQ multiplex PCR; TCRdb's version includes in-frame clones alone and lacks a portion of them. The sample comprises about 150,000 clones, about three quarters of which are singletons, and roughly 3.7% rests with the top ten. Overall study findings and caveats: It was approximately 160 TCR beta chains that were listed as cytomegalovirus-associated. Most TCR beta V segments were productive about 87% or about 30% of the time in an earlier analysis. Analyses of presence and absence presupposed an approximately uniform sequencing depth across donors.

This clonotype was obtained from a male donor in good health and CMV-seronegative. Sample: PBMCs.

The CDR3 DNA reads TGTGCCAGTAGGAGCCAGGTTCTTCGCACAGATACGCAGTATTTT. Translated, it gives CASRSQVLRTDTQYF. This chain joins TRBV19 and TRBJ2-3; no clear D gene. V lost 6 bases and J 1 base, leaving 14 bases between the germline ends. The CDR3 loop spans 15 amino acids. Germline-derived CDR1 and CDR2 are LNHDA and SQIVND (reference sequence).